These T cell receptor beta chains were read from a single sample in a study of T cell repertoires in cytomegalovirus infection. TCRdb recomputed calls from the reads with MiXCR, one row per CDR3 protein. The repertoire holds 140,000 to 150,000 distinct CDR3 sequences, with about 31% as singletons. What these receptors recognize is not known. The source was CD8+ T cells from cultured PBMCs, collected from culture after CMV antigen stimulation. These receptors were obtained from a human donor in good health (CMV status not recorded). Some clones in this sample may be carry-over from other donors' samples. The CDR3 runs from the conserved cysteine through the conserved F or W. A D gene is named only where the DNA matches it firmly. Clone size appears in some rows only: once, few, many, or a class for an expanded clone.

v_gene	len	d_gene	abundance	j_gene	CDR3aa	CDR3nt
TRBV6-5	13	-	few	TRBJ1-6	CASGSAQNSPLHF	TGTGCCAGCGGCTCAGCACAGAATTCACCCCTCCACTTT
TRBV15	14	-	-	TRBJ2-3	CATTSVGYTDTQYF	TGTGCCACCACTAGCGTGGGTTACACAGATACGCAGTATTTT
TRBV6-1	14	-	few	TRBJ1-5	CASSEWGARQPQHF	TGTGCCAGCAGTGAATGGGGGGCGCGTCAGCCCCAGCATTTT
TRBV6-2/TRBV6-3	14	-	-	TRBJ1-1	CASTSNGQLGEAFF	TGTGCCAGCACCTCGAACGGACAATTAGGAGAAGCTTTCTTT
TRBV28	16	TRBD1	-	TRBJ1-2	CASSRVGGQPNYGYTF	TGTGCCAGCAGCCGCGTGGGGGGACAGCCTAACTATGGCTACACCTTC
TRBV6-5	17	TRBD1	-	TRBJ1-1	CASQLLLWQAGGTEAFF	TGTGCCAGCCAGTTACTCCTCTGGCAGGCAGGGGGGACTGAAGCTTTCTTT
TRBV7-6	13	-	many	TRBJ2-5	CASSPLGGETQYF	TGTGCCAGCAGCCCGCTTGGGGGGGAGACCCAGTACTTC
TRBV7-9	16	-	many	TRBJ1-2	CASSLVLWESNYGYTF	TGTGCCAGCAGCTTAGTGTTATGGGAATCTAACTATGGCTACACCTTC
TRBV5-1	17	TRBD1	-	TRBJ2-1	CASSGTDRGSSYNEQFF	TGCGCCAGCAGCGGGACGGACAGGGGGAGCTCCTACAATGAGCAGTTCTTC
TRBV12-3/TRBV12-4	14	TRBD1	-	TRBJ2-3	CASSFTGATDTQYF	TGTGCCAGCAGTTTCACAGGGGCGACAGATACGCAGTATTTT
TRBV29-1	10	-	few	TRBJ1-1	CSVDYTEAFF	TGCAGCGTTGATTACACTGAAGCTTTCTTT
TRBV4-2	16	TRBD1	few	TRBJ2-7	CASSQEAGGHSYEQYF	TGTGCCAGCAGCCAAGAAGCAGGGGGACACTCCTACGAGCAGTACTTC
TRBV6-6	14	-	many	TRBJ1-1	CASSYTWANTEAFF	TGTGCCAGCAGTTATACGTGGGCGAACACTGAAGCTTTCTTT
TRBV6-6	16	-	-	TRBJ1-3	CASSYPPWRSGNTIYF	TGTGCCAGCAGTTACCCTCCATGGCGCTCTGGAAACACCATATATTTT
TRBV7-6	13	-	-	TRBJ2-7	CASSLVAGADQYF	TGTGCCAGCAGCTTAGTGGCGGGGGCGGATCAGTACTTC
TRBV12-3/TRBV12-4	11	TRBD1	many	TRBJ1-1	CASRQGTEAFF	TGTGCCAGCAGACAGGGGACTGAAGCTTTCTTT
TRBV4-1	16	-	few	TRBJ2-1	CASSQKGGDLSREQFF	TGCGCCAGCAGCCAAAAGGGGGGAGACCTCTCCAGGGAGCAGTTCTTC
TRBV13	15	-	-	TRBJ2-1	CASSSRDLYGDEQFF	TGTGCCAGCAGCTCCCGGGACCTTTATGGCGATGAGCAGTTCTTC
TRBV19	12	-	-	TRBJ2-5	CASSPGLETQYF	TGTGCCAGTAGCCCAGGGTTAGAGACCCAGTACTTC
TRBV2	15	-	-	TRBJ2-1	CASSERLSSYNEQFF	TGTGCCAGCAGTGAAAGGTTGAGCTCCTACAATGAGCAGTTCTTC
TRBV29-1	11	-	-	TRBJ2-1	CSPAGGDEQFF	TGCAGTCCCGCGGGTGGGGATGAGCAGTTCTTC
TRBV3-1	16	-	-	TRBJ2-1	CASSPTGSPVYNEQFF	TGTGCCAGCAGCCCCACAGGAAGTCCTGTTTACAATGAGCAGTTCTTC
TRBV25-1	15	-	many	TRBJ2-2	CASSEWDGNTGELFF	TGTGCCAGCAGTGAATGGGACGGAAACACCGGGGAGCTGTTTTTT
TRBV7-6	18	-	-	TRBJ1-5	CASSLASGTLTPNQPQHF	TGTGCCAGCAGCTTAGCCTCCGGGACACTCACTCCCAATCAGCCCCAGCATTTT
TRBV7-9	18	-	-	TRBJ2-3	CASRGDRLSGAHTDTQYF	TGTGCCAGCAGGGGGGACCGACTCTCCGGCGCCCACACAGATACGCAGTATTTT
TRBV28	15	TRBD2	few	TRBJ2-1	CASSDTSGGADEQFF	TGTGCCAGCAGTGATACTAGCGGGGGGGCTGATGAGCAGTTCTTC
TRBV20-1	17	TRBD2	-	TRBJ2-3	CSARDSGTSGVSDTQYF	TGCAGTGCTAGAGATTCCGGGACTAGCGGGGTGTCAGATACGCAGTATTTT
TRBV27	13	-	-	TRBJ1-1	CASSFGEMTEAFF	TGTGCCAGCAGTTTTGGTGAAATGACCGAAGCTTTCTTT
TRBV4-1	12	-	-	TRBJ2-7	CASKGGAGEQYF	TGCGCCAGCAAGGGGGGGGCTGGGGAGCAGTACTTC
TRBV4-2	13	-	few	TRBJ2-3	CASSQEYADTQYF	TGTGCCAGCAGCCAAGAATACGCAGATACGCAGTATTTT
TRBV3-1	14	-	many	TRBJ1-1	CASSQFGASGRAFF	TGTGCCAGCAGCCAGTTCGGCGCGTCTGGTCGAGCTTTCTTT
TRBV11-1	14	-	few	TRBJ2-5	CASSLRAVQETQYF	TGTGCCAGCAGCTTACGAGCGGTACAAGAGACCCAGTACTTC
TRBV12-3/TRBV12-4	15	TRBD1	few	TRBJ1-2	CASSLVQGANYGYTF	TGTGCCAGCAGTTTAGTACAGGGGGCTAACTATGGCTACACCTTC
TRBV2	13	-	-	TRBJ1-2	CASSLEGDYGYTF	TGTGCCAGCAGCCTCGAGGGGGACTATGGCTACACCTTC
TRBV2	18	-	-	TRBJ2-1	CASSESPRGLRDYNEQFF	TGTGCCAGCAGTGAGAGCCCCAGGGGACTGAGAGATTACAATGAGCAGTTCTTC
TRBV4-1	14	-	-	TRBJ2-7	CASSHLGGGYEQYF	TGCGCCAGCAGCCATCTCGGGGGTGGTTACGAGCAGTACTTC
TRBV5-6	14	-	few	TRBJ1-1	CASSFQLMNTEAFF	TGTGCCAGCAGCTTCCAGCTCATGAACACTGAAGCTTTCTTT